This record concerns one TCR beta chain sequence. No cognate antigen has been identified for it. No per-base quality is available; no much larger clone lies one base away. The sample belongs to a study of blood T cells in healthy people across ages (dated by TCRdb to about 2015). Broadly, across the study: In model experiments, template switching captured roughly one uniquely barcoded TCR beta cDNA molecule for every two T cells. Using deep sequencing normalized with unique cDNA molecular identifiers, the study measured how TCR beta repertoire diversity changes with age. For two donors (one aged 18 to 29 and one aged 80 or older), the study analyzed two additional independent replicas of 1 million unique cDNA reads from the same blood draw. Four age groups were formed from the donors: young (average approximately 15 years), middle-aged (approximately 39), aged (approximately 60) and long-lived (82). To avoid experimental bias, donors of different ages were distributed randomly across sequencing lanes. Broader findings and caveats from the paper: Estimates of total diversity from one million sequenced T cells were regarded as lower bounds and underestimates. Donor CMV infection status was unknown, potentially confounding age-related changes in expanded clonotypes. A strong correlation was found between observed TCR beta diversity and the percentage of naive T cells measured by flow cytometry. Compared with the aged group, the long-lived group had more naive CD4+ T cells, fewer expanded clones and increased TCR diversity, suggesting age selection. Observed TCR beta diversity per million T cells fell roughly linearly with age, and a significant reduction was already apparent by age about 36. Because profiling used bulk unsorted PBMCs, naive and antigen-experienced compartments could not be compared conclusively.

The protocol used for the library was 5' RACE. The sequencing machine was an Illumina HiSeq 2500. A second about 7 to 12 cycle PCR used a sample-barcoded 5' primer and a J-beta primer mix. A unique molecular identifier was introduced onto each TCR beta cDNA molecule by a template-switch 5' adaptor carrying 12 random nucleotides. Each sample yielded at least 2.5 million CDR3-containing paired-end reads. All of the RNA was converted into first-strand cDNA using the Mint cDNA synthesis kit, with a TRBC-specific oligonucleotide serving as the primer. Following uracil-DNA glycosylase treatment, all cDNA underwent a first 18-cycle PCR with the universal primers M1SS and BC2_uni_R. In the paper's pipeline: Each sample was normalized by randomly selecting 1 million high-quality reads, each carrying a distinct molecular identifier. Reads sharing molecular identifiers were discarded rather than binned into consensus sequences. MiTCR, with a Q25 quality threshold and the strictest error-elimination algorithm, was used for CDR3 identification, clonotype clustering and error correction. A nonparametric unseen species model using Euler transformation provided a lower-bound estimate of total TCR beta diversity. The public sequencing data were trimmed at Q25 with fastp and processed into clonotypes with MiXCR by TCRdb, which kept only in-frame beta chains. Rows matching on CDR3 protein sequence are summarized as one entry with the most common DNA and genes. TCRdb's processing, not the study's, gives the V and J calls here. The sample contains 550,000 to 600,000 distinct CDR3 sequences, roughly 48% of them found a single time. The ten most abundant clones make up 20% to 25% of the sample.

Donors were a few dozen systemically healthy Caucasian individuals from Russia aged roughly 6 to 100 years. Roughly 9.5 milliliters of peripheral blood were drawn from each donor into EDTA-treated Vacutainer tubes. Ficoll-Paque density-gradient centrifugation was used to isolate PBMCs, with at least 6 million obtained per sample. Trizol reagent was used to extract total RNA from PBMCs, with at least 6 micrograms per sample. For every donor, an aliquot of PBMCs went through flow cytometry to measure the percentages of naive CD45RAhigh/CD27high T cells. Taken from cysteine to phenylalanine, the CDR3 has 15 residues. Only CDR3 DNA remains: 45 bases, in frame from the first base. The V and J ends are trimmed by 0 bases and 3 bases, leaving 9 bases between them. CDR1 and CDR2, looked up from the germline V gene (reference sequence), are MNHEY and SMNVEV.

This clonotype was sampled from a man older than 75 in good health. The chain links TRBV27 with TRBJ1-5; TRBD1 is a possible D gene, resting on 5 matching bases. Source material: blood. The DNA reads TGTGCCAGCAGTTTATCAGGGACTACCAATCAGCCCCAGCATTTT. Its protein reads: CASSLSGTTNQPQHF.